This TCR beta chain originates from a study of blood T cell repertoires in COVID-19. Measured with immunoSEQ multiplex PCR; TCRdb has only the in-frame clones, and not every one. The sample has some 150,000 clones, around nine tenths seen once. The CDR3 extends over 15 amino acids. The V gene's germline CDR1 is MNHEY and CDR2 SVGEGT. V was pared by 2 bases and J by 6 bases, with 17 bases between. This receptor was taken from a woman aged 70 to 79 with acute or convalescent COVID-19. This chain joins TRBV6-2 or TRBV6-3 and TRBJ2-7; TRBD2 might be the D (5 bases). The specimen was peripheral blood. CDR3 sequence (DNA): TGTGCCAGCAGTTACCCTGGACTGGGCCCCGGCGAGCAGTACTTC. Residues: CASSYPGLGPGEQYF.